This T cell receptor beta chain comes out of a study of T cell responses to AZD1222 COVID-19 vaccine. Germline assignment: CDR1 MNHNS and CDR2 SASEGT. With 2 bases removed from V and 4 bases from J, the gap between germline ends came to 12 bases. The CDR3 covers 14 residues. Measured with immunoSEQ multiplex PCR; TCRdb has only the in-frame clones, and not every one. The sample yields around 110,000 clones, about 92% seen once. This clone was detected only once. The sequence was obtained from an adult in good health. The sample in question was peripheral blood, obtained on day 0 of AZD1222 vaccination. The chain joins TRBV6-1 to TRBJ2-7; the D gene is possibly TRBD1 (5 bases). The CDR3 loop is CASSEQGMEYEQYF. Written as DNA, the CDR3 is TGTGCCAGCAGTGAACAGGGCATGGAGTACGAGCAGTACTTC.